The 24 T cell receptor beta chains below come from one sample, sequenced in a study of blood T cell repertoires in COVID-19. Generated by immunoSEQ multiplex PCR, the TCRdb table keeps only in-frame clones and is missing some. This table holds fewer than 450,000 clones, approximately 90% found once. Material: peripheral blood. These receptors were obtained from a woman aged 50 to 60 with COVID-19, enrolled during active disease.

This clone was counted between two and nine times. This chain links TRBV5-6 with TRBJ1-2; D might be TRBD1 (6 bases). Germline-derived CDR1 and CDR2 are SGHDT and YYEEEE. V dropped 0 bases and J dropped 7 bases, with 19 bases sitting between them. There are 16 residues in the CDR3. In nucleotides, the CDR3 is TGTGCCAGCAGCTTGGCCCCGACAGGCGGTCCGGGTGGCTACACCTTC. This codes for CASSLAPTGGPGGYTF.

This chain links TRBV27 with TRBJ2-7; possibly TRBD2 for D (5 bases). V was clipped by 4 bases and J by 2 bases, with 15 bases between them. The CDR3 covers 15 residues. The germline CDR1 and CDR2 sequences are MNHEY and SMNVEV (reference sequence). CDR3 sequence (DNA): TGTGCCAGCAGTTCTCTGCAAGGGAGCGCCTACGAGCAGTACTTC. Encoded protein: CASSSLQGSAYEQYF.

This rearrangement joins TRBV6-1 to TRBJ2-7, with D possibly being TRBD2 (5 bases). This CDR3 has 15 residues. Germline CDR1 and CDR2: MNHNS and SASEGT. The V and J ends lost 1 base and 0 bases respectively, with 10 bases between them. The CDR3 nucleotides are TGTGCCAGCAGTGAAGTTGGAGGTAGCTCCTACGAGCAGTACTTC. Residues: CASSEVGGSSYEQYF.

The chain is built from TRBV3-1 (or the pseudogene TRBV3-2) and TRBJ2-1; D may be TRBD2 (7 bases). The CDR3 sequence is 16 residues long. Trimming removed 4 bases at V and 0 bases at J, with 13 bases between. Germline V lookup: CDR1 LGHDT, CDR2 YNNKEL (reference sequence). CDR3 in amino acids: CASSRGGAHSYNEQFF. Here the CDR3 DNA reads TGTGCCAGCAGCCGTGGGGGGGCCCACTCCTACAATGAGCAGTTCTTC.

The chain recombines TRBV12-3 or TRBV12-4 with TRBJ1-5, with 8 positions matching TRBD1. Trimming cost V 5 bases and J 7 bases; bases outside gene matches: 4. The CDR3 spans 13 residues. The CDR3 DNA follows: TGTGCCAGCAGTAGACAGGGGTTGCAGCCCCAGCATTTT. Its protein is CASSRQGLQPQHF.

On this clone itself: Other DNA sequences in this sample translate to the same CDR3. The V and J genes are TRBV7-9 and TRBJ2-7, with 7 bases matching TRBD1. The CDR3 has 14 residues. Germline CDR1 reads SEHNR; CDR2 reads FQNEAQ (reference sequence). V shed 1 base, J shed 1 base, and the junction held 1 base outside the gene matches. CDR3 sequence reads: CASSLETGSYEQYF. CDR3 DNA: TGTGCCAGCAGCTTAGAGACAGGGTCCTACGAGCAGTACTTC.

With respect to this clone: Other DNA sequences of this sample code for an identical CDR3. The rearrangement joins TRBV7-2 to TRBJ1-2, with D possibly matching TRBD1 (5 bases). Trimming pared 2 bases from V and 3 bases from J, leaving 7 bases between. The CDR3 is 13 amino acids. The V gene's germline CDR1 is SGHTA and CDR2 FQGNSA. CDR3 in DNA: TGTGCCAGCAGCTTAACGGGGGACTATGGCTACACCTTC. It is translated as CASSLTGDYGYTF. Combining the CDR3 with reference TRBV7-2 and TRBJ1-2 gives the whole variable domain GAGVSQSPSNKVTEKGKDVELRCDPISGHTALYWYRQSLGQGLEFLIYFQGNSAPDKSGLPSDRFSAERTGGSVSTLTIQRTQQEDSAVYLCASSLTGDYGYTFGSGTRLTVV.

This chain links TRBV2 with TRBJ2-7; TRBD2 matches at 7 bases. The trim removed 4 bases at V and 5 bases at J, leaving 5 bases unmatched. CDR3 length: 13 residues. In germline, CDR1 is SNHLY, CDR2 FYNNEI. CDR3: CASSGGGSHEQYF. CDR3 DNA: TGTGCCAGCAGTGGGGGAGGGAGCCACGAGCAGTACTTC.

This chain joins TRBV3-1 (or the pseudogene TRBV3-2) and TRBJ1-2, with unresolved D. Trimming removed 1 base at V and 1 base at J, with 4 bases between. Germline V gene sequence: CDR1 LGHDT, CDR2 YNNKEL (reference sequence). This CDR3 region has 13 residues. In DNA, the CDR3 is TGTGCCAGCAGCCAAGTCGGTAACTATGGCTACACCTTC. This sequence encodes CASSQVGNYGYTF.

The chain is built from TRBV7-9 and TRBJ2-3, with D tentatively TRBD1 (6 bases). V was cut by 4 bases and J by 6 bases, with 17 bases left in between. Germline CDR1 SEHNR, CDR2 FQNEAQ (reference sequence). The CDR3 loop spans 15 amino acids. The chain's CDR3 is CASSSPKTGLDTQYF. CDR3 sequence (DNA): TGTGCCAGCAGCTCCCCGAAAACAGGGCTCGATACGCAGTATTTT.

This clone was recorded a few times. This sequence joins TRBV7-2 and TRBJ1-1, with no clear D. The CDR3 covers 13 residues. The V gene lost 4 bases and the J gene lost 4 bases, with 10 bases spanning the gap. Germline loops: CDR1 SGHTA, CDR2 FQGNSA. The CDR3 region has the DNA TGTGCCAGCAGCTGGCGCGGGCTCACTGAAGCTTTCTTT. Amino acid sequence: CASSWRGLTEAFF.

J is TRBJ1-6 and V is TRBV21-1; the table assigns TRBD1, which was not confirmed against the DNA. TRBV21-1 is shown as a pseudogene. This CDR3 has 17 residues. CDR3 region: CASSKDLRVPYNSPLHF. CDR3 coding DNA: TGTGCCAGCAGCAAAGATCTCAGGGTCCCCTATAATTCACCCCTCCACTTT.

The chain links TRBV28 to TRBJ2-7; TRBD1 aligns across 7 bases. Trimming cost V 6 bases and J 0 bases; bases outside gene matches: 8. CDR1 MDHEN and CDR2 SYDVKM come from the germline V gene. CDR3 size: 15 residues. CDR3 residues: CASSSEQGNSYEQYF. In DNA form, the CDR3 reads TGTGCCAGCAGCTCCGAACAGGGGAACTCCTACGAGCAGTACTTC. The complete variable domain, with remaining parts taken from reference TRBV28 and TRBJ2-7, reads DVKVTQSSRYLVKRTGEKVFLECVQDMDHENMFWYRQDPGLGLRLIYFSYDVKMKEKGDIPEGYSVSREKKERFSLILESASTNQTSMYLCASSSEQGNSYEQYFGPGTRLTVT.

A few counts support this clone. This chain links TRBV5-1 with TRBJ2-2, with TRBD1 identical over 9 bases. CDR1 and CDR2 (germline): SGHRS, YFSETQ. The length of the CDR3 is 14 residues. V dropped 0 bases and J dropped 11; count of bases not matched to a gene: 5. The CDR3 spells CASSLVQGAYELFF. For the CDR3, the DNA is TGCGCCAGCAGCTTGGTACAGGGGGCCTATGAGCTGTTTTTT.

This clone was counted between two and nine times. The V gene is TRBV28, the J gene TRBJ1-4, with 9 bases lining up with TRBD1. The CDR3 sequence is 15 residues long. CDR1 is MDHEN and CDR2 is SYDVKM in the germline V gene. V gave up 6 bases and J gave up 6 bases; unmatched junction bases: 8. CDR3 region: CASRLNRGLYEKLFF. As DNA, the CDR3 is TGTGCCAGCAGGCTTAACAGGGGGCTTTATGAAAAACTGTTTTTT. The full variable domain, completed using reference TRBV28 and TRBJ1-4, is DVKVTQSSRYLVKRTGEKVFLECVQDMDHENMFWYRQDPGLGLRLIYFSYDVKMKEKGDIPEGYSVSREKKERFSLILESASTNQTSMYLCASRLNRGLYEKLFFGSGTQLSVL.

As for this clone: In the same sample, other DNA sequences code for this CDR3. The V gene is TRBV5-1, the J gene TRBJ1-1; D gene ambiguous. Trimming took off 0 bases at V and 3 bases at J, with 6 bases between the two ends. The germline gives CDR1 SGHRS, CDR2 YFSETQ. The CDR3 has 13 amino acids. The CDR3 sequence is CASSLGGDTEAFF. CDR3 nucleotide sequence: TGCGCCAGCAGCTTGGGGGGAGACACTGAAGCTTTCTTT.

The chain has TRBV18 and TRBJ1-1; D call uncertain. This CDR3 contains 13 residues. Germline lookup yields CDR1 KGHSH and CDR2 LQKENI. V was clipped by 0 bases and J by 7 bases, with 9 bases between them. CDR3 sequence reads: CASSPPGRGEAFF. DNA of the CDR3: TGTGCCAGCTCACCACCAGGTCGGGGTGAAGCTTTCTTT.

The chain is built from TRBV11-3 and TRBJ1-6; perhaps TRBD1 as D (5 bases). The germline V and J ends were trimmed by 6 bases and 9 bases, with 15 bases remaining between them. Germline values: CDR1 SGHNT, CDR2 YENEEA. This CDR3 is built from 14 residues. The CDR3, as DNA: TGTGCCAGCAGTGCGGGGCAGACGGGTTCACCCCTCCACTTT. Protein sequence: CASSAGQTGSPLHF.

This chain uses TRBV27 with TRBJ1-1, with 7 bases aligning to TRBD1. Germline V gene sequence: CDR1 MNHEY, CDR2 SMNVEV (reference sequence). CDR3 size: 12 residues. J gave up 5 bases and V 8 bases, and 5 bases lay outside the gene matches. The DNA for the CDR3 is TGTGCCAGCGGTTCGACAGGGACTGAAGCTTTCTTT. It is translated as CASGSTGTEAFF.

This sequence joins TRBV5-1 and TRBJ1-2, with 8 nucleotides matching TRBD1. The CDR3 runs 15 residues. CDR1 and CDR2 from the germline V gene are SGHRS and YFSETQ. Trimming took 4 bases from V and 2 from J; bases not matched to a gene: 7. The DNA of the CDR3 is TGCGCCAGCAGCCGGGGGACAGGCCTAAACTATGGCTACACCTTC. This sequence encodes CASSRGTGLNYGYTF.

The chain uses TRBV4-1 and TRBJ2-2, with 7 bases lining up with TRBD2. The CDR3 loop spans 18 amino acids. In germline, CDR1 is MGHRA, CDR2 YSYEKL. Germline trimming cut 0 bases from V and 5 bases from J; bases unmatched to any gene: 12. The CDR3 here is CASSQEGRGWSWTGELFF. CDR3 nucleotide sequence: TGCGCCAGCAGCCAAGAGGGGCGGGGGTGGTCGTGGACCGGGGAGCTGTTTTTT.

CDR3 protein: CAWSVGSSGNTIYF. In nucleotides, the CDR3 is TGTGCCTGGAGTGTGGGGAGCTCTGGAAACACCATATATTTT. The chain has TRBV30 and TRBJ1-3; D uncertain. Trimming took off 0 bases at V and 0 bases at J, with 6 bases between the two ends. Germline CDR1 and CDR2: GTSNPN and SVGIG (reference sequence). The CDR3 is 14 residues long. The whole variable domain, filled in from reference TRBV30 and TRBJ1-3, reads SQTIHQWPATLVQPVGSPLSLECTVEGTSNPNLYWYRQAAGRGLQLLFYSVGIGQISSEVPQNLSASRPQDRQFILSSKKLLLSDSGFYLCAWSVGSSGNTIYFGEGSWLTVV.

This clone was observed once. The chain is built from TRBV27 and TRBJ1-4; D is ambiguous. Trimming removed 4 bases at V and 1 base at J, with 13 bases between. The CDR3 totals 16 residues. Germline V gene lookup returns CDR1 MNHEY and CDR2 SMNVEV (reference sequence). CDR3 sequence reads: CASSSVQVETNEKLFF. The CDR3, as DNA: TGTGCCAGCAGTTCCGTTCAAGTAGAAACTAATGAAAAACTGTTTTTT.

The rearrangement joins TRBV30 to TRBJ1-2, with D maybe TRBD1 (5 bases). This CDR3 region has 15 residues. The germline CDR1 and CDR2 sequences are GTSNPN and SVGIG (reference sequence). V was shortened by 0 bases and J by 6 bases, with 17 bases between the two germline ends. Here the CDR3 reads CAWSVGRRVRHGYTF. The CDR3 coding sequence is TGTGCCTGGAGTGTAGGGCGCAGGGTACGGCATGGCTACACCTTC. Supplemented by reference TRBV30 and TRBJ1-2, the full variable domain reads SQTIHQWPATLVQPVGSPLSLECTVEGTSNPNLYWYRQAAGRGLQLLFYSVGIGQISSEVPQNLSASRPQDRQFILSSKKLLLSDSGFYLCAWSVGRRVRHGYTFGSGTRLTVV.